This T cell receptor beta chain was obtained from a study of type 1 regulatory T cells. Study at large: This in vitro CD4 product, T-allo10, is enriched for Tr1 cells and alloantigen-specific.

TCRdb analysed the reads with MiXCR anew, one entry per CDR3 protein. The data contain 20,000 to 25,000 distinct CDR3 sequences, roughly 45% of them singletons. With respect to this clonotype: The antigen remains undetermined.

This CDR3 region has 15 residues. In germline, CDR1 is ENHRY, CDR2 SYGVKD. V dropped 3 bases and J dropped 1; count of bases not matched to a gene: 2. The J gene is TRBJ2-3, the V gene TRBV10-3, with 9 bases identical to TRBD2. The origin of this receptor is a human donor in good health. The sequencing input was cultured T cells, either the whole culture or a sorted T cell fraction (not recorded which). This CDR3 is CAISDKRGGTDTQYF. The CDR3 DNA is TGTGCCATCAGTGATAAGCGGGGGGGCACAGATACGCAGTATTTT.